The 19 T cell receptor beta chains listed next were all sequenced from one sample in a study of regulatory T cells in long-lasting Graves disease. Described time point: persistent/refractory GD, antithyroid drugs over 5 years with positive TRAb. The TCR library used RNA extracted from PBMCs. With iRepertoire HTBI primers and Arm-PCR of CDR3 regions, TCR beta libraries were built. TCRdb re-called the multiplex PCR reads with MiXCR, one entry per CDR3 protein. The sample lists approximately 400,000 distinct CDR3 sequences, around 22% seen once, with about a quarter in the top ten. The starting material was peripheral blood mononuclear cells (PBMCs), obtained when the disease was refractory, from a patient treated with antithyroid drugs. Every receptor here comes from a female donor with Graves disease.

This clonotype was observed a few times. The chain is built from TRBV13 and TRBJ1-3, with no clear D. The CDR3 runs to 15 residues. V lost 3 bases and J 3 bases, leaving 12 bases between the germline ends. Germline-derived CDR1 and CDR2 are PRHDT and FYEKMQ (reference sequence). The CDR3 DNA reads as TGTGCCAGCAGCTTGACGGAAAGTCGTGGAAACACCATATATTTT. It codes for CASSLTESRGNTIYF.

This clonotype was seen repeatedly, ten times or more. The chain recombines TRBV2 with TRBJ2-2, with D perhaps matching TRBD2 (5 bases). CDR3 size: 16 residues. The V end was cut by 3 bases, the J end by 1 base, with 12 bases between. Germline V lookup: CDR1 SNHLY, CDR2 FYNNEI. The CDR3 reads CASSDPAGMNTGELFF. The CDR3 DNA is TGTGCCAGCAGTGACCCGGCGGGCATGAACACCGGGGAGCTGTTTTTT.

The table lists this clonotype with a few counts. The V call is TRBV19, the J call TRBJ1-2; D gene uncertain. The V end lost 7 bases, the J end lost 0 bases, and 15 bases lay between the germline ends. CDR1 and CDR2 from the germline V gene are LNHDA and SQIVND (reference sequence). This CDR3 region has 15 residues. The CDR3 spells CASITDAGTNYGYTF. In nucleotides, the CDR3 is TGTGCCAGTATCACGGACGCGGGGACTAACTATGGCTACACCTTC. Looking up the rest from reference TRBV19 and TRBJ1-2 gives the full variable domain: DGGITQSPKYLFRKEGQNVTLSCEQNLNHDAMYWYRQDPGQGLRLIYYSQIVNDFQKGDIAEGYSVSREKKESFPLTVTSAQKNPTAFYLCASITDAGTNYGYTFGSGTRLTVV.

This clonotype has ten or more counts. The J gene is TRBJ1-1, the V gene TRBV12-3 or TRBV12-4, with 9 bases identical to TRBD1. After removal of 6 bases from V and 5 bases from J, the junction contained 10 bases not matched to a gene. The CDR3 loop spans 15 amino acids. The CDR3 DNA follows: TGTGCCAGCAGCCTACGGACAGGGGCAATAACTGAAGCTTTCTTT. Its translation: CASSLRTGAITEAFF.

This clonotype was seen ten or more times. The chain uses TRBV3-1 and TRBJ2-2; D remains unclear. Trimming took 0 bases from V and 7 from J, leaving 6 bases between them. Looked up from germline, CDR1 is LGHDT and CDR2 is YNNKEL (reference sequence). This CDR3 region has 13 residues. In nucleotides, the CDR3 is TGTGCCAGCAGCCAAGACCCCGGCGGGGAGCTGTTTTTT. As protein: CASSQDPGGELFF.

This clonotype was found many times. The chain is built from TRBV28 and TRBJ2-7; the D is unclear. Germline V CDR1 and CDR2: MDHEN, SYDVKM. This CDR3 has 13 residues. V shed 2 bases and J shed 4 bases, with 9 bases lying between them. The CDR3 DNA reads as TGTGCCAGCAGTTTAATTGACGGGTACGAGCAGTACTTC. This translates into CASSLIDGYEQYF.

This clonotype was picked up many times. The rearrangement joins TRBV2 to TRBJ2-5; the D call may be TRBD1 or TRBD2 (7 bases each). V lost 5 bases and J lost 5, with 18 bases in between. The CDR3 is 15 amino acids. Germline CDR1 SNHLY, CDR2 FYNNEI. The CDR3 DNA follows: TGTGCCAGCAGTCGACAGGGAGGGGGAAGCGAGACCCAGTACTTC. This translates into CASSRQGGGSETQYF.

This clonotype was detected once. The chain recombines TRBV9 with TRBJ1-3, with D perhaps matching TRBD1 (5 bases). The CDR3 contains 16 residues. CDR1 and CDR2 (germline): SGDLS, YYNGEE. V was shortened by 3 bases and J by 0 bases, with 13 bases between the two germline ends. CDR3 protein: CASSARQRTSGNTIYF. The CDR3 coding sequence is TGTGCCAGCAGCGCAAGACAGAGGACCTCTGGAAACACCATATATTTT.

This clonotype was counted ten times or more. The chain employs TRBV15 and TRBJ2-2, with D unclear. Germline loops: CDR1 LNHNV, CDR2 YYDKDF (reference sequence). Trimming shortened V by 0 bases and J by 5 bases, and 7 bases separated the two germline ends. This CDR3 region has 14 residues. Here the CDR3 reads CATSRDRATGELFF. As DNA, the CDR3 is TGTGCCACCAGCAGAGACAGAGCGACCGGGGAGCTGTTTTTT.

The V gene is TRBV29-1, the J gene TRBJ2-2; 11 bases match TRBD2. CDR1 is SQVTM, CDR2 ANQGSEA, per germline. The CDR3 loop spans 16 amino acids. The junction had 11 bases not matched to a gene; V was cut back by 6 bases and J by 5 bases. The DNA of the CDR3 is TGCAGCGTCCGAGGGCCTCTAGCGGGAGGTACCGGGGAGCTGTTTTTT. This encodes CSVRGPLAGGTGELFF.

This clonotype was seen many times. The chain couples TRBV28 to TRBJ1-1, with D tentatively TRBD1 (5 bases). Germline values: CDR1 MDHEN, CDR2 SYDVKM. The CDR3 is 20 amino acids. Trimming took off 3 bases at V and 0 bases at J, with 26 bases between the two ends. The CDR3 here is CASSFPLTGDRVGMNTEAFF. Written as DNA, the CDR3 is TGTGCCAGCAGTTTCCCCTTGACGGGGGATCGAGTCGGCATGAACACTGAAGCTTTCTTT.

The chain employs TRBV10-3 and TRBJ2-5, with TRBD1 matching 10 bases. The CDR3 is 16 residues long. With 6 bases clipped from V and 3 bases from J, the junction kept 10 bases outside the gene matches. Germline CDR1 and CDR2: ENHRY and SYGVKD. The CDR3 nucleotides read TGTGCCATCAGCCATCCCGGGACAGGGGTGAAAGAGACCCAGTACTTC. This translates into CAISHPGTGVKETQYF.

This clonotype was observed a handful of times. The chain combines TRBV29-1 with TRBJ1-1, with D possibly being TRBD1 (5 bases). Germline loops: CDR1 SQVTM, CDR2 ANQGSEA. The CDR3 consists of 14 residues. V was trimmed by 4 bases and J by 0 bases, leaving 12 bases between them. The CDR3 spells CSVVVGGLNTEAFF. The CDR3, as DNA: TGCAGCGTTGTTGTTGGGGGTTTGAACACTGAAGCTTTCTTT.

A few counts support this clonotype. The V gene is TRBV29-1, the J gene TRBJ1-2, with a weak D call TRBD1 (6 bases). Trimming cost V 6 bases and J 4 bases, with 12 bases left between them. CDR3 size: 12 residues. Germline V gene lookup returns CDR1 SQVTM and CDR2 ANQGSEA. CDR3 bases: TGCAGCGTATGGGGGGGGCGCTATGGCTACACCTTC. Its protein is CSVWGGRYGYTF.

The chain recombines TRBV25-1 with TRBJ2-5; no firm D call. Germline loops: CDR1 MGHDK, CDR2 SYGVNS. V dropped 6 bases and J dropped 3 bases, with 17 bases sitting between them. The CDR3 spans 15 residues. CDR3 in amino acids: CASSRTNQLEETQYF. Here the CDR3 DNA reads TGTGCCAGCAGCCGAACGAACCAATTAGAAGAGACCCAGTACTTC.

The sample holds a few counts of this clonotype. The V call is TRBV19, the J call TRBJ2-1; 11 bases align to TRBD2. V was clipped by 6 bases and J by 6 bases; unmatched bases: 7. Germline-derived CDR1 and CDR2 are LNHDA and SQIVND (reference sequence). This CDR3 is 15 amino acids long. CDR3 amino acids: CASSVAGGSGNEQFF. The CDR3 DNA is TGTGCCAGTAGCGTAGCGGGAGGGTCAGGCAATGAGCAGTTCTTC.

V and J are TRBV20-1 and TRBJ1-1; a possible D gene is TRBD1 (6 bases). Germline CDR1 and CDR2: DFQATT and SNEGSKA (reference sequence). Trimming took 5 bases from V and 0 from J, leaving 13 bases between them. The CDR3 loop spans 14 amino acids. CDR3 in amino acids: CSAGPQGVNTEAFF. As DNA, the CDR3 is TGCAGTGCTGGACCACAGGGAGTGAACACTGAAGCTTTCTTT.

CDR3 nucleotides: TGTGCCAGCAGGGAAAATGGGCCATCGGGAGCTTTCTTT. This encodes CASRENGPSGAFF. This sequence joins TRBV6-2 or TRBV6-3 and TRBJ1-1, with unresolved D. V was shortened by 6 bases and J by 10 bases, with 18 bases between the two germline ends. Germline V lookup: CDR1 MNHEY, CDR2 SVGEGT. This CDR3 has 13 residues.

This clonotype has at least ten counts. The chain is built from TRBV7-9 and TRBJ1-1; 7 bases are shared with TRBD1. This CDR3 region has 14 residues. Germline CDR1 SEHNR, CDR2 FQNEAQ (reference sequence). The J segment lost 1 base and the V segment lost 3 bases, leaving 2 bases of the junction unmatched. As DNA, the CDR3 is TGTGCCAGCAGCTTCGGACAGGCGAACACTGAAGCTTTCTTT. This encodes CASSFGQANTEAFF.